This passage covers 9 T cell receptor beta chains from one sample sequenced in a study of T cells in Graves' hyperthyroidism and ophthalmopathy. RNA transcripts served as the template for amplifying TCR beta CDR3 regions. HTBI primers were the set used in a first-round RT-PCR of the TCR CDR3. TCRdb called the multiplex PCR reads again in MiXCR, with one record for every CDR3 protein. The table has about 500,000 distinct CDR3 sequences, 16% seen once. Sample: blood. Source of these receptors: a woman in her twenties or thirties with Graves' ophthalmopathy.

With regard to this clonotype: This may stem from a read error, because a much larger clone lies one nucleotide away. V usage is TRBV3-1 and J usage is TRBJ1-2; 11 nucleotides line up with TRBD1. The V gene's germline CDR1 is LGHDT and CDR2 YNNKEL (reference sequence). This CDR3 has 14 residues. The CDR3 bases are TGTACCAGCAGCCGGACAGGGGGCAGGCGGGGCTACACCTTC. Its protein is CTSSRTGGRRGYTF.

The V call is TRBV28, the J call TRBJ1-1; a weak D match, TRBD1 (5 bases). Germline assignment: CDR1 MDHEN and CDR2 SYDVKM. V was pared by 4 bases and J by 4 bases, with 13 bases between. CDR3 length: 14 residues. The CDR3 coding sequence is TGTGCCAGCAGTTACCCCAGGGAAGGCACTGAAGCTTTCTTT. Translating gives CASSYPREGTEAFF.

The chain combines TRBV29-1 with TRBJ2-7, with a possible D match to TRBD2 (6 bases). The CDR3 sequence is 13 residues long. V lost 6 bases and J lost 5, with 17 bases in between. Looked up from germline, CDR1 is SQVTM and CDR2 is ANQGSEA. The CDR3 region has the DNA TGCAGCGTGCGGGGTCGCATGGTCCACGAGCAGTACTTC. It translates to CSVRGRMVHEQYF.

The chain uses TRBV12-3 or TRBV12-4 and TRBJ2-1, with D tentatively TRBD1 (5 bases). The CDR3 runs to 14 residues. The V end lost 7 bases, the J end lost 4 bases, and 14 bases lay between the germline ends. This CDR3 reads CASIQGIIYNEQFF. CDR3 nucleotide sequence: TGTGCCAGCATCCAGGGTATCATTTACAATGAGCAGTTCTTC.

This clonotype was counted ten times or more. This chain links TRBV2 with TRBJ1-1; D is unclear. The V end lost 5 bases, the J end lost 3 bases, and 13 bases lay between the germline ends. The CDR3 has 14 residues. Looked up from germline, CDR1 is SNHLY and CDR2 is FYNNEI. The CDR3 DNA sequence: TGTGCCAGCAGTTTGGCAGTAACTGACACTGAAGCTTTCTTT. Its protein product is CASSLAVTDTEAFF. The full variable domain, in which reference TRBV2 and TRBJ1-1 provide the parts outside the CDR3, is EPEVTQTPSHQVTQMGQEVILRCVPISNHLYFYWYRQILGQKVEFLVSFYNNEISEKSEIFDDQFSVERPDGSNFTLKIRSTKLEDSAMYFCASSLAVTDTEAFFGQGTRLTVV.

This chain joins TRBV5-1 and TRBJ2-7; D is possibly TRBD1 or TRBD2 (6 bases each). This CDR3 has 14 residues. Germline V CDR1 and CDR2: SGHRS, YFSETQ. V gave up 3 bases and J gave up 7 bases, with 17 bases separating them. The CDR3 loop reads CASSWGAARGEQYF. The CDR3 DNA sequence: TGCGCCAGCAGCTGGGGGGCAGCCCGGGGGGAGCAGTACTTC.

This clonotype was found a few times. This rearrangement joins TRBV19 to TRBJ1-1; TRBD1 matches at 7 bases. V lost 8 bases and J lost 5; bases outside the gene matches: 11. From germline, CDR1 is LNHDA and CDR2 SQIVND (reference sequence). The CDR3 is made up of 14 amino acids. The CDR3 nucleotides read TGTGCCAGTCAGACGACAGGGATTAATACTGAAGCTTTCTTT. Protein sequence: CASQTTGINTEAFF.

This clonotype was observed many times. This chain joins TRBV7-9 and TRBJ2-7; D ambiguous. CDR1 SEHNR and CDR2 FQNEAQ come from the germline V gene (reference sequence). The CDR3 has 12 amino acids. V lost 0 bases and J lost 3, with 3 bases in between. CDR3 sequence: CASSLADYEQYF. Written as DNA, the CDR3 is TGTGCCAGCAGCTTAGCCGACTACGAGCAGTACTTC.

Many counts were recorded for this clonotype. This chain connects TRBV20-1 to TRBJ2-2; a weak D match, TRBD2 (6 bases). This CDR3 spans 13 amino acids. Germline V gene data show CDR1 as DFQATT and CDR2 as SNEGSKA (reference sequence). V lost 6 bases and J lost 1, with 9 bases in between. The CDR3 region has the DNA TGCAGTGCAGGCGGGGAGAACACCGGGGAGCTGTTTTTT. Its translation: CSAGGENTGELFF.